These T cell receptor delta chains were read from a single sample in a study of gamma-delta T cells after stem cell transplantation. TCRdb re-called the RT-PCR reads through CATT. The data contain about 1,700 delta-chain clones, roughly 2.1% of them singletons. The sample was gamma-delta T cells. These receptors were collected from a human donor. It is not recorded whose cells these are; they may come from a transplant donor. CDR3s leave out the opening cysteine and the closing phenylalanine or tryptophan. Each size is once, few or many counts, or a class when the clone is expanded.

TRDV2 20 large ACDTGGLGDTGGSWDTRQMF